These T cell receptor beta chains were read from a single sample in a study of T-cell reconstitution after alpha-beta-depleted transplantation in children. TCRdb ran MiXCR on the PCR reads and lists one entry per CDR3 protein. Counted here are about 190,000 distinct CDR3 sequences, 6.5% to 7.5% occurring once; the ten biggest clones make up approximately 2.9%. This sample comprised PBMCs from the stem cell graft donor, obtained from the stem cell graft. These receptors were obtained from a human donor who donated a stem cell graft to a child with Wiskott-Aldrich syndrome. CDR3s include the opening cysteine and the closing phenylalanine or tryptophan. The D gene is left open where the match is weak. Size tells how often a clone was seen (once, few, many) or the class of an expanded clone, and some rows leave it out.

D,J,V,size,DNA,CDR3
TRBD1,TRBJ2-2,TRBV18,-,TGTGCCAGCTCACAAGGGGGCAGCAACACCGGGGAGCTGTTTTTT,CASSQGGSNTGELFF
-,TRBJ2-2,TRBV29-1,many,TGCAGCGTTGAAGGTGACAGGATCGCGAAAGGCGGGGAGCTGTTTTTT,CSVEGDRIAKGGELFF
-,TRBJ2-1,TRBV20-1,many,TGCAGTGCCATAGGAGGGCGGGGGCCTTTAATGGAGCAGTTCTTC,CSAIGGRGPLMEQFF
-,TRBJ2-3,TRBV4-1,many,TGCGCCAGCAGCCAGGCACAGGGAGGTACAGATACGCAGTATTTT,CASSQAQGGTDTQYF
-,TRBJ1-2,TRBV15,few,TGTGCCACCAGTACCGGGACAAGAGGGGGCTACACCTTC,CATSTGTRGGYTF
TRBD1,TRBJ1-2,TRBV7-2,many,TGTGCCAGCAGCTCTGACAGGGTATCTGGCTACACCTTC,CASSSDRVSGYTF
TRBD2,TRBJ2-3,TRBV4-2,many,TGTGCCAGCAGCCAAGTAACGGGGGGGAGTAGAGATACGCAGTATTTT,CASSQVTGGSRDTQYF
-,TRBJ2-7,TRBV25-1,many,TGTGCCAGCAGTTTCTGGGGGTACTCCTACGAGCAGTACTTC,CASSFWGYSYEQYF
-,TRBJ1-5,TRBV5-1,many,TGCGCCAGCAGCCCAGGGACCCCCAATCAGCCCCAGCATTTT,CASSPGTPNQPQHF
-,TRBJ2-7,TRBV7-6,many,TGTGCCAGCAGCCAGAGGCCCAAGGAGTACGAGCAGTACTTC,CASSQRPKEYEQYF
TRBD1,TRBJ1-5,TRBV7-2,once,TGTGCCAGCAGCTCAGAGGACAGGGGTGGTCAGCCCCAGCATTTT,CASSSEDRGGQPQHF
-,TRBJ2-5,TRBV10-3,many,TGTGCCATCAGTGACAGGGAACCGCAAGAGACCCAGTACTTC,CAISDREPQETQYF
-,TRBJ1-2,TRBV11-2,many,TGTGCCAGCAGCGCGGGCCCTAACTATGGCTACACCTTC,CASSAGPNYGYTF
TRBD2,TRBJ2-7,TRBV4-2,many,TGTGCCAGCAGCCGGGATGCTTCTAGCGGCAACTCCTACGAGCAGTACTTC,CASSRDASSGNSYEQYF
TRBD1,TRBJ2-7,TRBV18,few,TGTGCCAGCTCACCAGCAATCGGGACAGGGCGCTACGAGCAGTACTTC,CASSPAIGTGRYEQYF
-,TRBJ1-6,TRBV18,many,TGTGCCAGCTCACCAGAGGGGGAGGGTTCACCCCTCCACTTT,CASSPEGEGSPLHF
-,TRBJ2-2,TRBV2,-,TGTGCCAGCAGTGAAGGGAGGTACACCGGGGAGCTGTTTTTT,CASSEGRYTGELFF
TRBD1,TRBJ1-2,TRBV12-3/TRBV12-4,many,TGTGCCAGCATCCCTTGGACAGGGGTGAGGGGTGCTAACTATGGCTACACCTTC,CASIPWTGVRGANYGYTF
TRBD1,TRBJ2-7,TRBV6-6,few,TGTGCCAGTAGGTCAGGGGGCTTGTATGAGCAGTACTTC,CASRSGGLYEQYF
TRBD2,TRBJ2-7,TRBV27,many,TGTGCCAGCAGTTTACAGGAGCGGGGGGCCTACGAGCAGTACTTC,CASSLQERGAYEQYF
TRBD2,TRBJ2-1,TRBV4-3,many,TGCGCCAGCAGCATTGGGGTCGGACTAGCCTACAATGAGCAGTTCTTC,CASSIGVGLAYNEQFF
-,TRBJ2-5,TRBV4-2,many,TGTGCCAGCAGCCAAGATGGGTTGGAGACCCAGTACTTC,CASSQDGLETQYF
-,TRBJ2-7,TRBV5-5,many,TGTGCCAGCAGCTTTTCGGGGGCGAGCTACGAGCAGTACTTC,CASSFSGASYEQYF
TRBD1,TRBJ1-1,TRBV10-1,many,TGCGCCAGCAGGAGGACAGGGGGGACTGAAGCTTTCTTT,CASRRTGGTEAFF
TRBD2,TRBJ2-3,TRBV18,-,TGTGCCAGCTCACCACAAAGCGGGGTCACAGATACGCAGTATTTT,CASSPQSGVTDTQYF
-,TRBJ2-5,TRBV12-3/TRBV12-4,many,TGTGCCAGCAGCCCGGGACTGCTTCAAGAGACCCAGTACTTC,CASSPGLLQETQYF
TRBD1,TRBJ1-2,TRBV5-1,many,TGCGTCAGCAGCCCCGGAGGGGACAGGGCAAGAGGCTACACCTTC,CVSSPGGDRARGYTF
TRBD2,TRBJ2-1,TRBV20-1,many,TGCAGTTGTGGGGGCGGACTAGCGGGGAAAGGGAGGAATGAGCAGTTCTTC,CSCGGGLAGKGRNEQFF
-,TRBJ1-5,TRBV28,few,TGTGCCAGCAGTTTACGCATAACAAGTTATAGCAATCAGCCCCAGCATTTT,CASSLRITSYSNQPQHF
TRBD1,TRBJ2-7,TRBV20-1,many,TGCAGTGCCAGGGACAGGGGATTCTACGAGCAGTACTTC,CSARDRGFYEQYF
TRBD2,TRBJ2-5,TRBV5-1,-,TGCGCCAGCAGCGCGACGGGACTAGCGGGAGAGACCCAGTACTTC,CASSATGLAGETQYF
-,TRBJ2-3,TRBV12-3/TRBV12-4,many,TGTGCCAGCAGTTTAGGGAGTTTCGCGACCAGCACAGATACGCAGTATTTT,CASSLGSFATSTDTQYF
-,TRBJ2-7,TRBV5-1,few,TGCGCCAGCAGCTTGGTGACAGCCACCTACGAGCAGTACTTC,CASSLVTATYEQYF
TRBD2,TRBJ2-2,TRBV29-1,many,TGCAGCGTTGGGACTAGCGGGATCACCGGGGAGCTGTTTTTT,CSVGTSGITGELFF
TRBD1,TRBJ1-1,TRBV27,many,TGTGCCAGCAGTTTAAACAGGGGGCGAGCTTTCTTT,CASSLNRGRAFF
-,TRBJ2-2,TRBV4-3,many,TGCGCCAGCAGCCAAGCAGGTGTCATCGGGGAGCTGTTTTTT,CASSQAGVIGELFF
-,TRBJ2-1,TRBV20-1,many,TGCAGTGCTAGAGACGAGCGGCCAATCTACAATGAGCAGTTCTTC,CSARDERPIYNEQFF